The source of this TCR beta chain is a study of blood T cell repertoires in COVID-19. Study-wide context: COVID-19 samples collected from the United States, Italy and Spain covered acute and convalescent phases. Sample material is recorded as cDNA or gDNA derived from T cells, B-cell-depleted T cells, or PBMCs.

This CDR3 contains 17 residues. Germline CDR1 and CDR2: MDHEN and SYDVKM. V was cut by 1 base and J by 5 bases, with 20 bases left in between. Per the original methods: Amplification with reference gene primers provided the estimates of nucleated cell counts. The table came from immunoSEQ multiplex PCR; TCRdb's copy has only in-frame clones and leaves some out. V and J calls and clone size are as listed in that table; D and trimming were resolved from the DNA. The sample yields about 240,000 clones, about 83% seen once. This clonotype originated in a man between 25 and 39 years old who had recovered from COVID-19. The chain joins TRBV28 to TRBJ2-5; possibly TRBD2 for D (5 bases). Sequencing was performed on peripheral blood. CDR3 sequence reads: CASSLYRFAGRGETQYF. The CDR3 bases are TGTGCCAGCAGTTTATATCGTTTCGCGGGTAGAGGCGAGACCCAGTACTTC.